This TCR beta chain appears in the sequencing data of a study of blood T cell repertoires in COVID-19. Study as a whole: Sites in the United States, Italy and Spain provided acute and convalescent COVID-19 samples. From T cells, B-cell-depleted T cells, or PBMCs came the material, which was cDNA or gDNA.

Original processing methods: How many nucleated cells were present was estimated from reference gene primer amplification. Libraries were prepared by immunoSEQ multiplex PCR; TCRdb keeps only in-frame clonotypes and omits some of them. V and J calls and clone size follow that table, whereas D and trimming were derived from the DNA. This table has a few hundred thousand clones, less than 90% appearing once. Germline loops: CDR1 SEHNR, CDR2 FQNEAQ (reference sequence). The CDR3 has 16 amino acids. Trimming took 5 bases from V and 2 from J; bases not matched to a gene: 9. The rearrangement links TRBV7-9 to TRBJ2-7; TRBD2 agrees at 10 bases. This clonotype was obtained from a woman older than 75 with active or convalescent COVID-19. The source material was peripheral blood. The CDR3: CASSASGLASPYEQYF. CDR3 DNA sequence: TGTGCCAGCAGCGCATCGGGACTAGCGTCTCCCTACGAGCAGTACTTC.